The next 29 T cell receptor beta chains were all read from a single sample in a study of shared clonotypes between healthy human individuals (dated by TCRdb to 2020 to 2022). For the CD8 naive samples, CD45RO-negative cells were positively selected for CCR7, yielding a CD45RA+CCR7+ population from which TemRA cells were excluded. Receptor libraries were prepared by the immunoSEQ multiplex PCR assay. The clones in this table, taken by TCRdb from immuneACCESS, are in-frame only. Not every clone is retained; where verified, under half of the shortfall comes from an unresolved V gene, and the cause of the rest is unknown. The sample has more than 550,000 clones on record, 90% to 95% of them singletons. The ten largest clonotypes hold approximately 24% of the sample. The specimen was naive CD8+ T cells sorted from blood. In light of the paper, this sample's cell subset or site label describes: CD45RA+CCR7+. The source of these receptors is a man aged 25 to 45 in good health.

The CDR3 sequence is CASSEFLAGYEQYF. The CDR3 DNA reads TGTGCCAGCAGTGAATTTCTAGCGGGGTACGAGCAGTACTTC. The chain joins TRBV6-1 to TRBJ2-7, with 9 positions matching TRBD2. The germline V gene has CDR1 MNHNS and CDR2 SASEGT. There are 14 residues in the CDR3. The ends lost 2 bases at V and 4 bases at J; junction bases unmatched: 3.

V gene TRBV27 combines with J gene TRBJ2-7; D tentatively reads TRBD1 or TRBD2 (5 bases each). Trimming removed 5 bases from V and 1 base from J, with 12 bases in between. This CDR3 contains 14 residues. From germline, CDR1 is MNHEY and CDR2 SMNVEV (reference sequence). CDR3 coding DNA: TGTGCCAGCAGTGTCCGGGACGGTTCCTACGAGCAGTACTTC. Translation: CASSVRDGSYEQYF.

The chain employs TRBV19 and TRBJ2-7; 10 positions agree with TRBD2. The CDR3 has 16 amino acids. Trimming took 6 bases from V and 5 from J; bases not matched to a gene: 13. Germline V lookup: CDR1 LNHDA, CDR2 SQIVND (reference sequence). The CDR3 DNA sequence: TGTGCCAGTAGACTTGAGGCTAGCGGGAGTCGGGACGAGCAGTACTTC. As protein: CASRLEASGSRDEQYF.

The chain couples TRBV11-3 to TRBJ1-2; D ambiguous. Germline V gene lookup returns CDR1 SGHNT and CDR2 YENEEA. V dropped 7 bases and J dropped 2 bases, with 23 bases sitting between them. The CDR3 consists of 17 residues. CDR3 sequence reads: CASNRNLRAQANYGYTF. The DNA for the CDR3 is TGTGCCAGCAACCGAAACCTCCGCGCGCAGGCCAACTATGGCTACACCTTC.

The gene calls are TRBV5-1 and TRBJ2-5; tentatively, D is TRBD1 (5 bases). The germline V gene has CDR1 SGHRS and CDR2 YFSETQ. The CDR3 totals 14 residues. Trimming took off 1 base at V and 1 base at J, with 8 bases between the two ends. CDR3 sequence: CASSLSTGQETQYF. For the CDR3, the DNA is TGCGCCAGCAGCTTGAGCACAGGCCAAGAGACCCAGTACTTC.

This clone came up once. V is TRBV10-1 and J is TRBJ2-7, with D possibly matching TRBD1 (5 bases). The V end was cut by 3 bases, the J end by 0 bases, with 9 bases between. Germline V CDR1 and CDR2: WNHNN, SYGVQD (reference sequence). This CDR3 contains 14 residues. CDR3 bases: TGCGCCAGCAGTGACCAGGGTAACTCCTACGAGCAGTACTTC. This codes for CASSDQGNSYEQYF.

The chain uses TRBV10-3 and TRBJ2-7; TRBD1 agrees at 7 bases. There are 14 residues in the CDR3. The junction had 8 bases not matched to a gene; V was cut back by 7 bases and J by 2 bases. Germline loops: CDR1 ENHRY, CDR2 SYGVKD. The CDR3 DNA is TGTGCCATCACCTCAGGGGGTTCTCCCTACGAGCAGTACTTC. The encoded protein is CAITSGGSPYEQYF.

The J gene is TRBJ2-5, the V gene TRBV6-5, with D possibly being TRBD1 (6 bases). V lost 0 bases, J lost 5 bases, and 13 bases lay in between. CDR1 MNHEY and CDR2 SVGAGI come from the germline V gene. The CDR3 totals 15 residues. This CDR3 reads CASSYSGQPAETQYF. Written as DNA, the CDR3 is TGTGCCAGCAGTTACTCAGGACAGCCAGCGGAGACCCAGTACTTC.

CDR3 loop: CASSPDQAYNEQFF. CDR3 DNA sequence: TGTGCCAGCAGTCCTGACCAAGCCTACAATGAGCAGTTCTTC. The rearrangement joins TRBV28 to TRBJ2-1; D uncertain. V dropped 5 bases and J dropped 2 bases, with 10 bases sitting between them. From germline, CDR1 is MDHEN and CDR2 SYDVKM. This CDR3 has 14 residues.

The chain recombines TRBV7-9 with TRBJ2-4; 9 bases are a match to TRBD1. Germline CDR1 and CDR2: SEHNR and FQNEAQ (reference sequence). With V trimmed by 4 bases and J by 12 bases, 16 bases remained unmatched. The CDR3 length is 16 residues. CDR3 in amino acids: CASSWILGQGFNHQYF. As DNA, the CDR3 is TGTGCCAGCAGCTGGATTTTAGGACAGGGGTTTAATCATCAGTACTTC.

This clone has only one observation. The rearrangement joins TRBV4-3 to TRBJ2-7; D may correspond to TRBD1 or TRBD2 (5 bases each). The ends were cut back, 0 bases at V and 2 bases at J, with 11 bases in the middle. CDR3 length: 15 residues. Germline V gives CDR1 LGHNA, CDR2 YSLEER. The CDR3 nucleotides read TGCGCCAGCAGCCAAGAAAGGGGACCTACCTACGAGCAGTACTTC. Translated, it gives CASSQERGPTYEQYF.

This chain joins TRBV11-2 and TRBJ2-7; D possibly uses TRBD1 or TRBD2 (5 bases each). Trimming took off 5 bases at V and 0 bases at J, with 26 bases between the two ends. The CDR3 totals 19 residues. In germline, CDR1 is SGHAT, CDR2 FQNNGV. This CDR3 is CASSATSGAATWSSYEQYF. The CDR3 nucleotides read TGTGCCAGCAGCGCAACGTCCGGGGCCGCGACCTGGAGCTCCTACGAGCAGTACTTC.

The chain employs TRBV27 and TRBJ2-1; 13 bases map to TRBD2. Germline V lookup: CDR1 MNHEY, CDR2 SMNVEV (reference sequence). The CDR3 is 17 residues long. Unmatched junction bases numbered 8, after V lost 5 bases and J lost 4 bases. The CDR3 region has the DNA TGTGCCAGCAGTCCGGGACTAGCGGGACTTATTTACAATGAGCAGTTCTTC. Translated: CASSPGLAGLIYNEQFF.

The V gene is TRBV7-9, the J gene TRBJ2-1; 8 nucleotides line up with TRBD2. The CDR3 consists of 18 residues. J was trimmed by 8 bases and V by 8 bases; bases with no gene match: 23. Germline assignment: CDR1 SEHNR and CDR2 FQNEAQ (reference sequence). DNA for the CDR3: TGTGCCAGCTACCCACCGGGACTAGGACTCGCGCCCTGGGATGAGCAGTTCTTC. Amino acid sequence: CASYPPGLGLAPWDEQFF.

The chain employs TRBV10-2 and TRBJ2-1, with 7 bases fitting TRBD2. The CDR3 spans 16 residues. The trim removed 3 bases at V and 0 bases at J, leaving 5 bases unmatched. Germline CDR1 and CDR2: WSHSY and SAAADI. The CDR3 DNA sequence: TGCGCCAGCAGTGATGGCCTAGCGGACTCCTACAATGAGCAGTTCTTC. Translated: CASSDGLADSYNEQFF.

This clone was observed a single time. The gene calls are TRBV7-6 and TRBJ1-1; D gene unclear. The CDR3 sequence is 14 residues long. Trimming left V 2 bases short and J 0 bases short, with 7 bases between. CDR1 and CDR2 (germline): SGHVS, FNYEAQ. The CDR3 nucleotides read TGTGCCAGCAGCTTAAAGGGCATGAACACTGAAGCTTTCTTT. Its translation: CASSLKGMNTEAFF.

The chain has TRBV14 and TRBJ2-7; TRBD2 matches at 13 bases. This CDR3 contains 18 residues. CDR1 is SGHDN, CDR2 FVKESK, per germline. After removal of 4 bases from V and 3 bases from J, the junction contained 12 bases not matched to a gene. The CDR3 DNA reads TGTGCCAGCAGCCCTGGACTAGCGGGAGTATTAGGTCACTACGAGCAGTACTTC. Amino acid sequence: CASSPGLAGVLGHYEQYF.

Regarding this clone: The identical CDR3 is also encoded by other nucleotide sequences in the sample. The chain couples TRBV19 to TRBJ2-7; the match to TRBD1 covers 7 bases. The junction had 1 base not matched to a gene; V was cut back by 1 base and J by 4 bases. This CDR3 region has 13 residues. Looked up from germline, CDR1 is LNHDA and CDR2 is SQIVND (reference sequence). CDR3 nucleotides: TGTGCCAGTAGTATAGGGACAGGTTACGAGCAGTACTTC. Its translation: CASSIGTGYEQYF.

The rearrangement joins TRBV7-6 to TRBJ1-5, with unresolved D. Germline V CDR1 and CDR2: SGHVS, FNYEAQ. V was trimmed by 5 bases and J by 0 bases, leaving 14 bases between them. The CDR3 is 16 residues long. Here the CDR3 reads CASSPSGIYSNQPQHF. Written as DNA, the CDR3 is TGTGCCAGCAGCCCATCGGGGATTTATAGCAATCAGCCCCAGCATTTT.

The chain is built from TRBV19 and TRBJ1-1; 7 nucleotides align to TRBD1. Germline trimming cut 6 bases from V and 5 bases from J; bases unmatched to any gene: 9. Germline V gives CDR1 LNHDA, CDR2 SQIVND (reference sequence). This CDR3 has 14 residues. The CDR3 bases are TGTGCCAGTAGGGAGACAGGGCTTTATACTGAAGCTTTCTTT. This sequence encodes CASRETGLYTEAFF.

This clone appeared once. The chain links TRBV29-1 to TRBJ1-3; the D is unclear. There are 15 residues in the CDR3. Germline V gene sequence: CDR1 SQVTM, CDR2 ANQGSEA. V shed 2 bases and J shed 4 bases, with 15 bases lying between them. CDR3 sequence reads: CSVEWREKTGNTIYF. In nucleotides, the CDR3 is TGCAGCGTTGAATGGCGCGAAAAAACCGGAAACACCATATATTTT.

This clone has only one observation. Relative to the germline gene, one junction end is altered; a read error may explain this. The chain carries TRBV4-1 and TRBJ2-1; D uncertain. In germline, CDR1 is MGHRA, CDR2 YSYEKL. The length of the CDR3 is 13 residues. The CDR3 DNA is TGCGTCAGCAGCCAAGACGGCCGGGATGAGCAGTTCTTC. As protein: CVSSQDGRDEQFF.

The sample holds one count of this clone. The rearrangement uses TRBV10-3 and TRBJ2-5; 8 nucleotides align to TRBD2. V shed 0 bases, J shed 9 bases, and the junction held 18 bases outside the gene matches. Germline V gene lookup returns CDR1 ENHRY and CDR2 SYGVKD. The CDR3 covers 18 residues. The CDR3, as DNA: TGTGCCATCAGTGAGTCGCGGGCTAGCGGGCACGTACGAGGGGCCCAGTACTTC. As protein: CAISESRASGHVRGAQYF.

DNA for the CDR3: TGTGCCAGCACGCCCGGGGAGGAGACCCAGTACTTC. Residues: CASTPGEETQYF. The chain is built from TRBV6-5 and TRBJ2-5; a possible D gene is TRBD2 (5 bases). Germline CDR1 is MNHEY and CDR2 is SVGAGI. V was cut by 7 bases and J by 5 bases, with 11 bases left in between. The CDR3 is made up of 12 amino acids.

The sample holds one count of this clone. This chain connects TRBV19 to TRBJ2-7; D possibly matches TRBD1 or TRBD2 (6 bases each). The V end was cut by 5 bases, the J end by 1 base, with 15 bases between. The germline gives CDR1 LNHDA, CDR2 SQIVND (reference sequence). CDR3 length equals 15 residues. CDR3 nucleotide sequence: TGTGCCAGTAGTCCCGGGGGCATATCATCCTACGAGCAGTACTTC. Amino acids: CASSPGGISSYEQYF.

Here the CDR3 DNA reads TGTGCCAGCAGTTTATGGACTAGCGACAATGAGCAGTTCTTC. It specifies CASSLWTSDNEQFF. The J gene is TRBJ2-1, the V gene TRBV28, with TRBD2 matching over 8 bases. Germline CDR1 and CDR2: MDHEN and SYDVKM. CDR3 length: 14 amino acids. V gave up 0 bases and J gave up 5 bases; unmatched junction bases: 0.

This sequence joins TRBV29-1 and TRBJ2-3, with D possibly being TRBD2 (5 bases). The CDR3 sequence is 14 residues long. V was trimmed by 7 bases and J by 0 bases, leaving 14 bases between them. Per the germline V gene, CDR1 is SQVTM and CDR2 is ANQGSEA. The CDR3 reads CSGLRLASTDTQYF. In DNA, the CDR3 is TGCAGCGGCCTACGTCTAGCTAGCACAGATACGCAGTATTTT.

This clone has a single count. This chain links TRBV4-1 with TRBJ2-1; 7 bases agree with TRBD1. Per germline, CDR1 MGHRA and CDR2 YSYEKL. The CDR3 spans 15 residues. V lost 1 base, J lost 2 bases, and 2 bases stayed unmatched. CDR3 in amino acids: CASSQGGTAYNEQFF. DNA for the CDR3: TGCGCCAGCAGCCAAGGAGGGACAGCCTACAATGAGCAGTTCTTC.

The V gene is TRBV5-4, the J gene TRBJ1-2; D not certain. The CDR3 sequence is 15 residues long. The V gene lost 0 bases and the J gene lost 2 bases, with 11 bases spanning the gap. CDR1 and CDR2 (germline): SGHNT, YYREEE (reference sequence). This CDR3 reads CASSLESVGNYGYTF. CDR3 coding DNA: TGTGCCAGCAGCTTGGAGTCGGTAGGGAACTATGGCTACACCTTC.